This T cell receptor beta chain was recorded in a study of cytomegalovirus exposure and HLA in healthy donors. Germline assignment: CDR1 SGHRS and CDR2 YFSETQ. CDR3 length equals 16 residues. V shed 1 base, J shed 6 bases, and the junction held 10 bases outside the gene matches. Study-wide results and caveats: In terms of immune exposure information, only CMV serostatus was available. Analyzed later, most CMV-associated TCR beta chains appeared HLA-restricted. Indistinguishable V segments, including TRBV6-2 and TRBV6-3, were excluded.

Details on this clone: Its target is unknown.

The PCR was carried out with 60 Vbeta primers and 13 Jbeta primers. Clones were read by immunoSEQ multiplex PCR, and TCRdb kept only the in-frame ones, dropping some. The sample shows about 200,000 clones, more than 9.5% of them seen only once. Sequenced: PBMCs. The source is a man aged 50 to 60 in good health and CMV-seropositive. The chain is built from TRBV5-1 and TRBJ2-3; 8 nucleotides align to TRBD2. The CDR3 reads CASSLRPPGGQDTQYF. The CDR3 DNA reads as TGCGCCAGCAGCTTGCGACCCCCGGGGGGGCAGGATACGCAGTATTTT.